A single sample is the source of the 14 T cell receptor beta chains below, sequenced in a study of T cell repertoires in cytomegalovirus infection. No antigen has been identified for these receptors. TCRdb re-analysed the reads in MiXCR, keeping a single row per CDR3 protein. The sample consists of some 800,000 distinct CDR3 sequences, over 25% of them appearing once. The starting material was cultured CD8+ T cells from PBMCs, obtained from culture after CMV antigen stimulation. The origin of the receptors is a human donor in good health (CMV status not recorded). Some clones in this sample may be carry-over from other donors' samples.

This clonotype occurred a few times. This chain links TRBV20-1 with TRBJ2-4, with D possibly TRBD2 on 5 matching bases. Deletions cut 3 bases from V and 0 bases from J, with 9 bases between. The germline V gene encodes CDR1 DFQATT and CDR2 SNEGSKA (reference sequence). The CDR3 totals 14 residues. CDR3 bases: TGCAGTGCTAGTAAGGCGGGAGCCAAAAACATTCAGTACTTC. Amino acids: CSASKAGAKNIQYF.

This chain uses TRBV4-2 with TRBJ1-4; D ambiguous. The CDR3 contains 12 residues. V was shortened by 6 bases and J by 5 bases, with 7 bases between the two germline ends. Germline V CDR1 and CDR2: LGHNA, YNFKEQ. In DNA form, the CDR3 reads TGTGCCAGCAGGAGCGCCAATGAAAAACTGTTTTTT. It translates to CASRSANEKLFF.

In regard to this clonotype: A junction boundary mismatches the germline segment, possibly from a read error. CDR3 bases: TGTACCAGCAGCGGGGGGGCGGCAGGGGGCAAGGGGAGTGAAGCTTTCTTT. Translating gives CTSSGGAAGGKGSEAFF. The genes are TRBV7-9 and TRBJ1-1, with 8 bases matching TRBD1. Germline CDR1 and CDR2: SEHNR and FQNEAQ (reference sequence). CDR3 size: 17 residues.

This clonotype was seen only a few times. This sequence joins TRBV11-3 and TRBJ2-5, with unresolved D. Germline assignment: CDR1 SGHNT and CDR2 YENEEA. V gave up 0 bases and J gave up 3 bases, with 11 bases separating them. The CDR3 loop spans 15 amino acids. As DNA, the CDR3 is TGTGCCAGCAGCTTAGATCATGGAACCGAAGAGACCCAGTACTTC. Translated: CASSLDHGTEETQYF.

This clonotype was counted at least ten times. The V call is TRBV27, the J call TRBJ2-5, with a tentative D call TRBD1 (6 bases). V was trimmed by 6 bases and J by 5 bases, leaving 13 bases between them. There are 13 residues in the CDR3. Germline V lookup: CDR1 MNHEY, CDR2 SMNVEV (reference sequence). The CDR3 nucleotides read TGTGCCAGCAGCTTAGGGGGATGGGAGACCCAGTACTTC. The encoded protein is CASSLGGWETQYF.

This clonotype was counted between two and nine times. Compared with germline, one end of the junction differs, possibly owing to a read error. The V call is TRBV11-3, the J call TRBJ1-1; 9 bases are shared with TRBD1. Germline V gives CDR1 SGHNT, CDR2 YENEEA. The CDR3 runs 13 residues. The CDR3 loop is CASSSRSGTGFSF. The CDR3 bases are TGTGCCAGCAGCTCGCGATCCGGGACAGGGTTTTCATTT.

This clonotype was found a few times. J is TRBJ2-1 and V is TRBV29-1; D unclear. This CDR3 region has 11 residues. Trimming took 2 bases from V and 8 from J, leaving 7 bases between them. Germline V gene lookup returns CDR1 SQVTM and CDR2 ANQGSEA. DNA of the CDR3: TGCAGCGTTGAACGGGCTTATGAGCAGTTCTTC. Amino acids: CSVERAYEQFF.

The chain joins TRBV5-1 to TRBJ2-1; TRBD1 agrees at 7 bases. Germline trimming cut 4 bases from V and 2 bases from J; bases unmatched to any gene: 6. The CDR3 is 15 residues long. Germline-derived CDR1 and CDR2 are SGHRS and YFSETQ. The CDR3 DNA reads TGCGCCAGCAGCGAGGGACAGCCTCCCTACAATGAGCAGTTCTTC. This translates into CASSEGQPPYNEQFF.

The rearrangement links TRBV7-8 to TRBJ1-5; 9 bases line up with TRBD1. This CDR3 is built from 17 residues. V lost 1 base to trimming and J lost 4 bases; unmatched junction nucleotides: 8. Looked up from germline, CDR1 is SGHVS and CDR2 is FQNEAQ. CDR3 bases: TGTGCCAGCAGCTTAGAGGCACAGGGGGCTTTTAATCAGCCCCAGCATTTT. It encodes CASSLEAQGAFNQPQHF.

This clonotype has only a few counts. This may stem from a read error, because a much larger clone lies one nucleotide away. The rearrangement joins TRBV27 to TRBJ1-5; 9 bases are a match to TRBD1. J gave up 2 bases and V 4 bases, and 3 bases lay outside the gene matches. CDR1 and CDR2 (germline): MNHEY, SMNVEV (reference sequence). CDR3 size: 15 residues. The CDR3 reads CASSWGQGGNQPQHF. CDR3 DNA sequence: TGTGCCAGCAGTTGGGGACAGGGAGGCAATCAGCCCCAGCATTTT.

The J gene is TRBJ1-1, the V gene TRBV20-1, with 9 bases fitting TRBD1. The V and J ends lost 5 bases and 4 bases, in that order; junction bases with no gene match: 11. Germline V gives CDR1 DFQATT, CDR2 SNEGSKA (reference sequence). This CDR3 comprises 15 residues. In DNA, the CDR3 is TGCAGTGCTTCGGACAGGGGCATCCTACCCACTGAAGCTTTCTTT. Residues: CSASDRGILPTEAFF.

This chain connects TRBV6-4 to TRBJ2-3; no clear D. CDR3 length: 19 amino acids. Trimming took 0 bases from V and 2 from J, leaving 21 bases between them. Germline V gene lookup returns CDR1 MRHNA and CDR2 SNTAGT. As DNA, the CDR3 is TGTGCCAGCAGTGACTCGCGTACAGCTCCCCCCAGGTCCACAGATACGCAGTATTTT. This encodes CASSDSRTAPPRSTDTQYF.

The rearrangement links TRBV27 to TRBJ2-7; D is ambiguous. The V end was cut by 5 bases, the J end by 4 bases, with 6 bases between. The CDR3 contains 11 residues. The germline V gene encodes CDR1 MNHEY and CDR2 SMNVEV (reference sequence). The CDR3 nucleotides are TGTGCCAGCAGTCACAATTACGAGCAGTACTTC. Its translation: CASSHNYEQYF.

This sequence joins TRBV4-1 and TRBJ2-4; 13 bases are a match to TRBD2. CDR1 is MGHRA and CDR2 is YSYEKL in the germline V gene. This CDR3 has 17 residues. Germline trimming cut 6 bases from V and 2 bases from J; bases unmatched to any gene: 7. In DNA, the CDR3 is TGCGCCAGCAGGACGACTAGCGGGGGGTCTACCAAAAACATTCAGTACTTC. This translates into CASRTTSGGSTKNIQYF.